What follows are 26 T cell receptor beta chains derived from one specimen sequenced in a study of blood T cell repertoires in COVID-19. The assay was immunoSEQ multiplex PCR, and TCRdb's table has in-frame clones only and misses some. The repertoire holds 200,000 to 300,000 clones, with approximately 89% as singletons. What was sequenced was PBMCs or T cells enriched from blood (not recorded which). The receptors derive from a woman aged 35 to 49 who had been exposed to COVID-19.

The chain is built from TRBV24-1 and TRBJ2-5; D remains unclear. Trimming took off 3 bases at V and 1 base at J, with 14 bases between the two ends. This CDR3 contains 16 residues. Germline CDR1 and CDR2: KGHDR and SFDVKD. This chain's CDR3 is CATSDLVHGVQETQYF. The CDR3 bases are TGTGCCACCAGTGATCTCGTACACGGAGTCCAAGAGACCCAGTACTTC.

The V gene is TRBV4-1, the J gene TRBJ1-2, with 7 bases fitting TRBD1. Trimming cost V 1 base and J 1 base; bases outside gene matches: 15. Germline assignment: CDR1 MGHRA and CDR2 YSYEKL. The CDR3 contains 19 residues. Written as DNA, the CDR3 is TGCGCCAGCAGCCAAGGTCATTACCCAGGGGGAAACCTTAACTATGGCTACACCTTC. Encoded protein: CASSQGHYPGGNLNYGYTF.

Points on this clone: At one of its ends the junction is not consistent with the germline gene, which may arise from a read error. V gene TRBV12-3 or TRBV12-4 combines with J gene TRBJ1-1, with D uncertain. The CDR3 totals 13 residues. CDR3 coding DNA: TGTGCCAGCACTTTAGACGGAGACACTGAAGCTTTCTTT. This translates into CASTLDGDTEAFF.

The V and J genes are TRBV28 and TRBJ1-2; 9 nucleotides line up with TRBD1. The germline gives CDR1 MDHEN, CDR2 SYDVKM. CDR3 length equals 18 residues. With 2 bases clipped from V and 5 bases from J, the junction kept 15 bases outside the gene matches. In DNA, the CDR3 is TGTGCCAGCAGTTTAATGGGGCCAGGGGGACAGGGCGAATATGGCTACACCTTC. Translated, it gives CASSLMGPGGQGEYGYTF.

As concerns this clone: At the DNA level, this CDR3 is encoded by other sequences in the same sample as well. The CDR3 is CASSLGQQETQYF. The CDR3 coding sequence is TGTGCCAGCAGCTTGGGACAACAAGAGACCCAGTACTTC. The rearrangement uses TRBV5-4 and TRBJ2-5; D gene uncertain. CDR3 length: 13 residues. Deletions cut 0 bases from V and 2 bases from J, with 5 bases between. CDR1 is SGHNT, CDR2 YYREEE, per germline (reference sequence).

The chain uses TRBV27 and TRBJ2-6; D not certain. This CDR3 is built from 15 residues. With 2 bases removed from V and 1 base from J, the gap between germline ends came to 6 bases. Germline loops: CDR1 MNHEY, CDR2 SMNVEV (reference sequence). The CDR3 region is CASSLTGSGANVLTF. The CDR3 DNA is TGTGCCAGCAGTTTAACCGGGTCTGGGGCCAACGTCCTGACTTTC.

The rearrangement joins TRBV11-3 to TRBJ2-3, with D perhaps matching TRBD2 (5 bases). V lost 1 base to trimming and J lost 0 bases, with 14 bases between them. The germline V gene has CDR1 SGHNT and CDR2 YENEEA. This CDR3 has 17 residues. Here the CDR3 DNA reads TGTGCCAGCAGCTTAGGTTCCTCGGGGTCTAGCACAGATACGCAGTATTTT. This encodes CASSLGSSGSSTDTQYF.

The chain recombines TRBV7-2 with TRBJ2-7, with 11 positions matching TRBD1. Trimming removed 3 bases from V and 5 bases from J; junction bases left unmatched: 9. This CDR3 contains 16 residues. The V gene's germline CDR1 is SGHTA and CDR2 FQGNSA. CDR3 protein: CASSFWGTGGSHEQYF. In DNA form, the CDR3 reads TGTGCCAGCAGCTTTTGGGGGACAGGGGGATCCCACGAGCAGTACTTC.

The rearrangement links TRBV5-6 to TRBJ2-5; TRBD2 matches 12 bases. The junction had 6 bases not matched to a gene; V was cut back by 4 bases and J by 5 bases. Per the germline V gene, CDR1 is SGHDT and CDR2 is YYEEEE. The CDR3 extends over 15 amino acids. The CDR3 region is CASSQQLAGGETQYF. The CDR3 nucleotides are TGTGCCAGCAGCCAACAACTAGCGGGGGGTGAGACCCAGTACTTC.

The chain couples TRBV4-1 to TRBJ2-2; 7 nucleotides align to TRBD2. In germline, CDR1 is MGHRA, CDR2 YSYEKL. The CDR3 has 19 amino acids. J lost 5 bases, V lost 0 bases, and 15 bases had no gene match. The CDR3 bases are TGCGCCAGCAGCCAAGATTTGATAGCGGGCAGAAGTGGGACCGGGGAGCTGTTTTTT. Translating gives CASSQDLIAGRSGTGELFF.

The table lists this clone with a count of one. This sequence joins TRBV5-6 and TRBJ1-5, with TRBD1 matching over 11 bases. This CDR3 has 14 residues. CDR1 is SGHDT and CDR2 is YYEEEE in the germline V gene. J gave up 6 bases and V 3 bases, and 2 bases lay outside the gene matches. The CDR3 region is CASSWGQGGQPQHF. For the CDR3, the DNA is TGTGCCAGCAGCTGGGGACAGGGGGGTCAGCCCCAGCATTTT.

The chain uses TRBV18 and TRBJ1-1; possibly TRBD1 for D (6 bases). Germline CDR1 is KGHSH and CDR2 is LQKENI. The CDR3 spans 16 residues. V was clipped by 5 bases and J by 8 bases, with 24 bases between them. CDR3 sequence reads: CASSERTAASSGEAFF. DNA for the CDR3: TGTGCCAGCTCAGAGAGGACAGCCGCTAGCTCTGGGGAAGCTTTCTTT.

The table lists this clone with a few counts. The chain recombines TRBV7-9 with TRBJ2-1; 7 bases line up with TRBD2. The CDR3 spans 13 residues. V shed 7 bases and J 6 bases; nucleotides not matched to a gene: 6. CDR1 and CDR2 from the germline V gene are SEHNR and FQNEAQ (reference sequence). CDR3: CASIRAGINEQFF. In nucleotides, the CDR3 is TGTGCCAGCATAAGAGCGGGAATCAATGAGCAGTTCTTC.

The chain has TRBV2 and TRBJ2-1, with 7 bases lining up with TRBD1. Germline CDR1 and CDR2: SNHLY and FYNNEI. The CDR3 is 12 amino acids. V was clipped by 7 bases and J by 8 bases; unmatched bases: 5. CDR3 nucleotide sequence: TGTGCCAGCACAGGGGGAATGGATGAGCAGTTCTTC. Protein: CASTGGMDEQFF.

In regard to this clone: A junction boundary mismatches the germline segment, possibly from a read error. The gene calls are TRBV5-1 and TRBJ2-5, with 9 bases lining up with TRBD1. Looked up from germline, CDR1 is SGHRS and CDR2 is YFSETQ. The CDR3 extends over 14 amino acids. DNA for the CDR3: TGTGCCAGCAGGTTCAGGACAGGGGCGGAGACCCAGTACTTC. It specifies CASRFRTGAETQYF.

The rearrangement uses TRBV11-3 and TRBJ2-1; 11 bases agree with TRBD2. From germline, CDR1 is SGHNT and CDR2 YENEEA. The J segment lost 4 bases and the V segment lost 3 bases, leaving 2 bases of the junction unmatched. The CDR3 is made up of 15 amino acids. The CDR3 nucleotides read TGTGCCAGCAGCTTTCGACTAGCGGGGTACAATGAGCAGTTCTTC. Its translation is CASSFRLAGYNEQFF.

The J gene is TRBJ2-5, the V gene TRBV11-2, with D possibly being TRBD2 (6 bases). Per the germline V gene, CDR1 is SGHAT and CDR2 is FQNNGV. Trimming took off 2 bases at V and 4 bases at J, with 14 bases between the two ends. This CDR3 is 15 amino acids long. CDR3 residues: CASSLTGDLIETQYF. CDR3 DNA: TGTGCCAGCAGCTTAACGGGAGACTTGATAGAGACCCAGTACTTC.

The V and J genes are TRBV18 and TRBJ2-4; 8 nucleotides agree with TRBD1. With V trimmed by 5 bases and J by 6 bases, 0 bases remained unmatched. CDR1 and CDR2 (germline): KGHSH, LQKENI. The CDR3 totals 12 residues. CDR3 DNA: TGTGCCAGCTCAGACAGGGGAAACATTCAGTACTTC. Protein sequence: CASSDRGNIQYF.

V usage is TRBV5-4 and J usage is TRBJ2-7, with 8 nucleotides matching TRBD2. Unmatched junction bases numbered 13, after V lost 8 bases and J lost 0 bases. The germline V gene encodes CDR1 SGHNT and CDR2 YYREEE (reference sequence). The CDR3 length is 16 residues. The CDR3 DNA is TGTGCCAGAACATCGGGGGGGCAAAGAAACTCCTACGAGCAGTACGTC. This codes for CARTSGGQRNSYEQYV.

This CDR3 reads CASSELRSGVSGSYEQYV. The CDR3 DNA sequence: TGTGCCAGCAGCGAACTACGCTCGGGTGTTAGCGGCTCCTACGAGCAGTACGTC. The chain combines TRBV7-6 with TRBJ2-7, with D possibly matching TRBD2 (6 bases). The CDR3 runs to 18 residues. In germline, CDR1 is SGHVS, CDR2 FNYEAQ. The germline V and J ends were trimmed by 5 bases and 0 bases, with 23 bases remaining between them.

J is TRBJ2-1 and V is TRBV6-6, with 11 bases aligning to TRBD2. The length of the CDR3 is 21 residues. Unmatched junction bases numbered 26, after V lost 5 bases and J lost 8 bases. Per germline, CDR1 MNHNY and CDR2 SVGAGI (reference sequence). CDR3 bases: TGTGCCAGCAGTCGAAAACCGACAGGGCCGATACTAGCGGGGGATATTCATGAGCAGTTCTTC. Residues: CASSRKPTGPILAGDIHEQFF.

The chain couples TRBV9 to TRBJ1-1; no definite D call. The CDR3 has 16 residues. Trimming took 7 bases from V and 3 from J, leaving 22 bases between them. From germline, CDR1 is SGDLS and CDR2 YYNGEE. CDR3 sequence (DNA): TGTGCCAGCTCCTTTTACCGAGGCCCGGTCGACACTGAAGCTTTCTTT. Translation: CASSFYRGPVDTEAFF.

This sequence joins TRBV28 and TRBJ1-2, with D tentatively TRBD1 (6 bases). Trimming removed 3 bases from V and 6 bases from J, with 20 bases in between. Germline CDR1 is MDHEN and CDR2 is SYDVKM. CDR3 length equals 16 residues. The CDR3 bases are TGTGCCAGCAGTTTGATATCTCTCGGGACAAACCATGGCTACACCTTC. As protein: CASSLISLGTNHGYTF.

DNA for the CDR3: TGTGCCAGCAGCTTCATGAGGTCCCAAGAGACCCAGTACTTC. It encodes CASSFMRSQETQYF. The chain has TRBV7-6 and TRBJ2-5, with D hard to call. The germline V and J ends were trimmed by 3 bases and 1 base, with 9 bases remaining between them. The CDR3 has 14 amino acids. Per germline, CDR1 SGHVS and CDR2 FNYEAQ.

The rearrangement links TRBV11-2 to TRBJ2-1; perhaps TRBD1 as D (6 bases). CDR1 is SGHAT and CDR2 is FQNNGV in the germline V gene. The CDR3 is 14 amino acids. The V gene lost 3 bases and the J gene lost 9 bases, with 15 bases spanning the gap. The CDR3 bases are TGTGCCAGCAGCTTTGGGGTTACAGGGATTGAGCAGTTCTTC. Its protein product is CASSFGVTGIEQFF.

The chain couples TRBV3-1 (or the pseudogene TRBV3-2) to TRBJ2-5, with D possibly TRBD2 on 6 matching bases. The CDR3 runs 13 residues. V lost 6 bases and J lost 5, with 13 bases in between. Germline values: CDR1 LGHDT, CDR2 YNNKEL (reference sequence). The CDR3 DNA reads TGTGCCAGCAGGCGGGACCCAGGGGAGACCCAGTACTTC. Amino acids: CASRRDPGETQYF.